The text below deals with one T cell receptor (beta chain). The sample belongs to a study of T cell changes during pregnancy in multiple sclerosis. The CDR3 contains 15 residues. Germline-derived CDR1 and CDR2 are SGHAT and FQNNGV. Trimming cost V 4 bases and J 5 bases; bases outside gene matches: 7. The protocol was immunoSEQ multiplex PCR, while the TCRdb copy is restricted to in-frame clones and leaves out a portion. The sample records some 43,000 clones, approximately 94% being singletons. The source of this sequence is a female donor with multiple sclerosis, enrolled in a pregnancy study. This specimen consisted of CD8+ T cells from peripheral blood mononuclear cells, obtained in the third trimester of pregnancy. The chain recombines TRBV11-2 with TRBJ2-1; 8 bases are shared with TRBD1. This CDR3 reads CASSSTGVPNNEQFF. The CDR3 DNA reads TGTGCCAGCAGCTCGACAGGGGTTCCCAACAATGAGCAGTTCTTC.